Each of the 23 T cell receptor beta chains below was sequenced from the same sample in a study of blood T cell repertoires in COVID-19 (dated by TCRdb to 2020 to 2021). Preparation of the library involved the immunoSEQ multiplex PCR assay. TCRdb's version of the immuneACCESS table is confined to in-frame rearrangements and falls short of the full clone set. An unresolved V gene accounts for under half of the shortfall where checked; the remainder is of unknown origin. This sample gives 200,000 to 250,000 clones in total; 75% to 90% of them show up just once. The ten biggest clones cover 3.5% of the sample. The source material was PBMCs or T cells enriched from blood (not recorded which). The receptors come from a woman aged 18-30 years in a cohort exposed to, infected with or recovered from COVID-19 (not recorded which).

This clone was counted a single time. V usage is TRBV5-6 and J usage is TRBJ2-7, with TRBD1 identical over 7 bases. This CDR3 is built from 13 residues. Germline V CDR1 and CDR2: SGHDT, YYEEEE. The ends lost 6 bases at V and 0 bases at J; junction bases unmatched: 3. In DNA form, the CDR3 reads TGTGCCAGCAAACGACAGGGCTCCTACGAGCAGTACTTC. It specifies CASKRQGSYEQYF.

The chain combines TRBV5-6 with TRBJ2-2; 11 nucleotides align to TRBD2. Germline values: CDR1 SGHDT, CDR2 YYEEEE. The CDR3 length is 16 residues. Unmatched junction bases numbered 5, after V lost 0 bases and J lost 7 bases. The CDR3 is CASSLGLAGLGGELFF. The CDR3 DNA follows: TGTGCCAGCAGCTTGGGACTAGCGGGGCTAGGCGGGGAGCTGTTTTTT.

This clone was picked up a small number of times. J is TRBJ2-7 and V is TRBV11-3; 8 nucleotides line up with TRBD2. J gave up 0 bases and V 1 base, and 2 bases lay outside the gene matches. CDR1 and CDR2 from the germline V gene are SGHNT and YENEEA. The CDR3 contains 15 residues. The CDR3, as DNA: TGTGCCAGCAGCTTAGGACTAGCGTTCTCCTACGAGCAGTACTTC. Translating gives CASSLGLAFSYEQYF. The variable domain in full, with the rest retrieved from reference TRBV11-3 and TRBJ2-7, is EAGVVQSPRYKIIEKKQPVAFWCNPISGHNTLYWYLQNLGQGPELLIRYENEEAVDDSQLPKDRFSAERLKGVDSTLKIQPAELGDSAVYLCASSLGLAFSYEQYFGPGTRLTVT.

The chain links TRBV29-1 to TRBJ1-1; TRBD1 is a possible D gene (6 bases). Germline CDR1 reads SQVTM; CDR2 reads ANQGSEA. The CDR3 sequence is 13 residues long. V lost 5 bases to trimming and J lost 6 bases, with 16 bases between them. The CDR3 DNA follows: TGCAGCGTTTTAAACGGAGGGGGGGCTGAAGCTTTCTTT. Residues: CSVLNGGGAEAFF. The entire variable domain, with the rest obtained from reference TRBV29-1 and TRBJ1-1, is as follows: SAVISQKPSRDICQRGTSLTIQCQVDSQVTMMFWYRQQPGQSLTLIATANQGSEATYESGFVIDKFPISRPNLTFSTLTVSNMSPEDSSIYLCSVLNGGGAEAFFGQGTRLTVV.

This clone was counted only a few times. The CDR3 DNA follows: TGTGCCAGTAGTATAGGACTAGCGGGACCGGGGCAGTTCTTC. Translating gives CASSIGLAGPGQFF. The chain joins TRBV19 to TRBJ2-1; 11 bases fit TRBD2. V shed 1 base and J 12 bases; nucleotides not matched to a gene: 5. This CDR3 is 14 amino acids long. Germline V gene lookup returns CDR1 LNHDA and CDR2 SQIVND (reference sequence).

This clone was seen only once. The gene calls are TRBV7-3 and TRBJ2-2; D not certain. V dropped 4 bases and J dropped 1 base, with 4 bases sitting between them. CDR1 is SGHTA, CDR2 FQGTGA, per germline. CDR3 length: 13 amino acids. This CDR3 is CASSSRNTGELFF. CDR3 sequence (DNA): TGTGCCAGCAGCTCCAGGAACACCGGGGAGCTGTTTTTT.

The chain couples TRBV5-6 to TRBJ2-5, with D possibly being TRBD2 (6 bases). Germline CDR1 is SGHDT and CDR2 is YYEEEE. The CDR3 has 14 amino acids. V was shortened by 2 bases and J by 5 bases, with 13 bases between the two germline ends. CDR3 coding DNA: TGTGCCAGCAGCTTAATACCGGGAGTGGAGACCCAGTACTTC. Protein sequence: CASSLIPGVETQYF.

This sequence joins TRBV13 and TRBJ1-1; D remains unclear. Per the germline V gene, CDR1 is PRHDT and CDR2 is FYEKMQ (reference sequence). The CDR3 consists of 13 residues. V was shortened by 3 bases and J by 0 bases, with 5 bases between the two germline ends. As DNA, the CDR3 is TGTGCCAGCAGCTTGGGAGTGAACACTGAAGCTTTCTTT. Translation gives CASSLGVNTEAFF.

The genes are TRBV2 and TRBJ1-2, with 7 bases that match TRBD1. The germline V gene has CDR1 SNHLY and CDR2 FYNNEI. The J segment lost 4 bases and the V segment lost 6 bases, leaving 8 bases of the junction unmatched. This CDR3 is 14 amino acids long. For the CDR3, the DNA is TGTGCCAGCAGCCGGGGACAGCCATCCTATGGCTACACCTTC. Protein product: CASSRGQPSYGYTF.

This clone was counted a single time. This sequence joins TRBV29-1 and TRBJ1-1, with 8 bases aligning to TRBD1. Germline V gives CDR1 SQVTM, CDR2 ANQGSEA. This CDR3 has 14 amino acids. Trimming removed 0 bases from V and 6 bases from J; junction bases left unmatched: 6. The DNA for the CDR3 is TGCAGCGTTGAAGATCGGCAGGGGGCCCCTGAAGCTTTCTTT. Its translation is CSVEDRQGAPEAFF. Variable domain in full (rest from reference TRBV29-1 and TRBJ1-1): SAVISQKPSRDICQRGTSLTIQCQVDSQVTMMFWYRQQPGQSLTLIATANQGSEATYESGFVIDKFPISRPNLTFSTLTVSNMSPEDSSIYLCSVEDRQGAPEAFFGQGTRLTVV.

Written as DNA, the CDR3 is TGTGCCAGCAGCCCGGGACTAGCGGGGGACGGGGAGACCCAGTACTTC. Translating gives CASSPGLAGDGETQYF. J is TRBJ2-5 and V is TRBV28; TRBD2 matches 14 bases. Germline loops: CDR1 MDHEN, CDR2 SYDVKM. Trimming at V came to 6 bases and at J to 5 bases, leaving 8 bases not matched to a gene. This CDR3 region has 16 residues.

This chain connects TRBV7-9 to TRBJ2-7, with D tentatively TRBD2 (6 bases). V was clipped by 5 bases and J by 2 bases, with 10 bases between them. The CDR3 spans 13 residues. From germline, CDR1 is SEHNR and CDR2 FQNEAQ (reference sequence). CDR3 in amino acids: CASSEGLPYEQYF. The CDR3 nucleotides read TGTGCCAGCAGCGAGGGACTTCCCTACGAGCAGTACTTC.

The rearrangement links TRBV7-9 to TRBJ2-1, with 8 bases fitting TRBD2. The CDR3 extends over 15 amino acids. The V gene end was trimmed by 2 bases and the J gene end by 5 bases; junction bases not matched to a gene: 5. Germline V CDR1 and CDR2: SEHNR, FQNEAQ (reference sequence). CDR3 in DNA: TGTGCCAGCAGCTTAATCACTAGCGGAGACAATGAGCAGTTCTTC. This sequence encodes CASSLITSGDNEQFF.

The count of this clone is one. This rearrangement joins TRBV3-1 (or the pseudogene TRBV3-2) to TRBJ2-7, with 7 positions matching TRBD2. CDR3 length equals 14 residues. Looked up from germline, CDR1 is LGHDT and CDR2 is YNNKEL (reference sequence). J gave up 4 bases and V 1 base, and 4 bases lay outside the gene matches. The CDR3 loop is CASSQGRAGYEQYF. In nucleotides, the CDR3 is TGTGCCAGCAGCCAAGGGAGAGCGGGATACGAGCAGTACTTC.

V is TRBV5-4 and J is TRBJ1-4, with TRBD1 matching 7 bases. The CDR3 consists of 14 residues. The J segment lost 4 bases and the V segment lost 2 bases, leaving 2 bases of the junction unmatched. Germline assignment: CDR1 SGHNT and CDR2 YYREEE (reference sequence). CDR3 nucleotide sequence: TGTGCCAGCAGCTTAGGGGGCGGTAATGAAAAACTGTTTTTT. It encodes CASSLGGGNEKLFF.

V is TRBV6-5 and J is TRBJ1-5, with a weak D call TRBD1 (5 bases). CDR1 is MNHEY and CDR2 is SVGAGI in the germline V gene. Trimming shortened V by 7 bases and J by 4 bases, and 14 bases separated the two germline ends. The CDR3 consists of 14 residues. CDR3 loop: CASNSRQFNQPQHF. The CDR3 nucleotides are TGTGCCAGCAATAGTCGACAGTTTAATCAGCCCCAGCATTTT.

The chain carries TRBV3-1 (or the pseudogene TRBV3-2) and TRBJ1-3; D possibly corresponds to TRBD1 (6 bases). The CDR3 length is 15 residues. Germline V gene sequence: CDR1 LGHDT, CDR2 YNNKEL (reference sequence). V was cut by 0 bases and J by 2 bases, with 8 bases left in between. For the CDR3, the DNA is TGTGCCAGCAGCCAAGACTCAGGGGCTGGAAACACCATATATTTT. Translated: CASSQDSGAGNTIYF.

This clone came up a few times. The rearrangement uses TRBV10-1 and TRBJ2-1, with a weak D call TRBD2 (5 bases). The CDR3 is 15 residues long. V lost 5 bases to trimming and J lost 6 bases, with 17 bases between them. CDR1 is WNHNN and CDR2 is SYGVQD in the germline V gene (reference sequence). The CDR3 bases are TGCGCCAGCAGTTGGGGATCGGCTAGCCCCAATGAGCAGTTCTTC. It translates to CASSWGSASPNEQFF.

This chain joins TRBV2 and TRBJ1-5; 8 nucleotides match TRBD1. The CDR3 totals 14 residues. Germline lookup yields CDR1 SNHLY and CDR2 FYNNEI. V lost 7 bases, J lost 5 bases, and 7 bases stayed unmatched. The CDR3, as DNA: TGTGCCAGCAACGTAGGACAGGGCCATCAGCCCCAGCATTTT. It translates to CASNVGQGHQPQHF.

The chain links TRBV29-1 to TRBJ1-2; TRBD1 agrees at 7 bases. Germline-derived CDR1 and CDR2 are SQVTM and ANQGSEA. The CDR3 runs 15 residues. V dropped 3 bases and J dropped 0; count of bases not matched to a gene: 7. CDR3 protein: CSVDRQGETNYGYTF. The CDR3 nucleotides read TGCAGCGTTGATAGGCAGGGGGAGACTAACTATGGCTACACCTTC.

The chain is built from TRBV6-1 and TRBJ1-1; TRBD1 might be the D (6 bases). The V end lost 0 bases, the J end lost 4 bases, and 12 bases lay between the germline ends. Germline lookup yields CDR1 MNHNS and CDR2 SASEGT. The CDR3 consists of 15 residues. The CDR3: CASSEAKGHSTEAFF. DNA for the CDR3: TGTGCCAGCAGTGAAGCCAAGGGACATAGCACTGAAGCTTTCTTT.

CDR3 bases: TGTGCCAGCAGCTTAGATCCGTACAATGAGCAGTTCTTC. It encodes CASSLDPYNEQFF. The chain recombines TRBV11-2 with TRBJ2-1, with no clear D. The V gene's germline CDR1 is SGHAT and CDR2 FQNNGV. The CDR3 spans 13 residues. V was shortened by 0 bases and J by 4 bases, with 4 bases between the two germline ends. The full variable domain, completed using reference TRBV11-2 and TRBJ2-1, is EAGVAQSPRYKIIEKRQSVAFWCNPISGHATLYWYQQILGQGPKLLIQFQNNGVVDDSQLPKDRFSAERLKGVDSTLKIQPAKLEDSAVYLCASSLDPYNEQFFGPGTRLTVL.

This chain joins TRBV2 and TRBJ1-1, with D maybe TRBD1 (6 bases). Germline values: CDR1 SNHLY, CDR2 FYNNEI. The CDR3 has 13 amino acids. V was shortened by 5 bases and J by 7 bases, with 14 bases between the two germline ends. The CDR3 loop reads CASSNTGSVEAFF. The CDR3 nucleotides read TGTGCCAGCAGTAACACAGGGTCGGTTGAAGCTTTCTTT.